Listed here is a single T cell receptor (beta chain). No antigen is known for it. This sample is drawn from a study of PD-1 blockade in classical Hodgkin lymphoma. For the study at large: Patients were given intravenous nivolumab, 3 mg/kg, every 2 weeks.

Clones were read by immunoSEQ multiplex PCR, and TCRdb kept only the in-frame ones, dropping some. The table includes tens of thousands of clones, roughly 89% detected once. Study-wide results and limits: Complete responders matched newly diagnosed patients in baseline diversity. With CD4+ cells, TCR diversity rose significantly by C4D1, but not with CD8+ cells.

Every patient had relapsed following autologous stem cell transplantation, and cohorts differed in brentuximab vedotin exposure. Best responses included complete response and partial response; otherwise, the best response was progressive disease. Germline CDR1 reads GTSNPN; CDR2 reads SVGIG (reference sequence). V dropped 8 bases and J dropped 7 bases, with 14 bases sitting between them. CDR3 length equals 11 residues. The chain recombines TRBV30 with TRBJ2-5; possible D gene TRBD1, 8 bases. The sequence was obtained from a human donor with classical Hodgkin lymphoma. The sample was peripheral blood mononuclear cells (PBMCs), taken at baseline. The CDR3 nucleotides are TGTGCCAGCCACAGGGGGGGGACCCAGTACTTC. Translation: CASHRGGTQYF.